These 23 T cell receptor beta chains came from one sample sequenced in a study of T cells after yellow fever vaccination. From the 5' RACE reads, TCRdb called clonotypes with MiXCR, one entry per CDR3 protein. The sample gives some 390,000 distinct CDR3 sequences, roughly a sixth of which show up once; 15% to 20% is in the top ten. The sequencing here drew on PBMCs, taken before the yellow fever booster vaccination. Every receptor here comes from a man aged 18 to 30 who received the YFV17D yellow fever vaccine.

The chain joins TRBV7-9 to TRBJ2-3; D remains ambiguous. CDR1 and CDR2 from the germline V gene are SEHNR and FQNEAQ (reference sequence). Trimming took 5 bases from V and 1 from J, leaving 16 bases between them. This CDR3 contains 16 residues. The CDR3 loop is CASSTQDATRTDTQYF. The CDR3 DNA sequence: TGTGCCAGCAGCACCCAGGACGCTACTCGCACAGATACGCAGTATTTT. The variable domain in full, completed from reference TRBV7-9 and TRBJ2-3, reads DTGVSQNPRHKITKRGQNVTFRCDPISEHNRLYWYRQTLGQGPEFLTYFQNEAQLEKSRLLSDRFSAERPKGSFSTLEIQRTEQGDSAMYLCASSTQDATRTDTQYFGPGTRLTVL.

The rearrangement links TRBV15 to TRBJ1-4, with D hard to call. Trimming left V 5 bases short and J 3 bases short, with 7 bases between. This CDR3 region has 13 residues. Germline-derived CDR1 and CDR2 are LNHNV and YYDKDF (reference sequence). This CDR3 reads CATSYGPNEKLFF. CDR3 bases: TGTGCCACCAGCTATGGACCTAATGAAAAACTGTTTTTT.

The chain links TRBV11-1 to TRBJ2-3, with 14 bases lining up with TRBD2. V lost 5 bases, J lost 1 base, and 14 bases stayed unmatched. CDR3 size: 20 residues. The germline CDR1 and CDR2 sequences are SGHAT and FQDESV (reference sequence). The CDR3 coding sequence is TGTGCCAGCAGCGTATACCCCGCGACTAGCGGGGGGGCTGGCACAGATACGCAGTATTTT. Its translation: CASSVYPATSGGAGTDTQYF.

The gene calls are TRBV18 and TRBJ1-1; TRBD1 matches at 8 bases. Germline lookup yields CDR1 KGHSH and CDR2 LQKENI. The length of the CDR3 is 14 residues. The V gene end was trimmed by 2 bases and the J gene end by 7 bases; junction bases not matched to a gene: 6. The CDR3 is CASSPSRQGNEAFF. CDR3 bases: TGTGCCAGCTCACCATCAAGACAGGGGAATGAAGCTTTCTTT.

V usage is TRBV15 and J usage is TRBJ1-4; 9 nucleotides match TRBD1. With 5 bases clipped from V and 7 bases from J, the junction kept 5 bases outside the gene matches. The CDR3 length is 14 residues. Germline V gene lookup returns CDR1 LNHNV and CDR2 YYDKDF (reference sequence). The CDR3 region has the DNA TGTGCCACCAGCTCGGACAGGGGAGGTGAAAAACTGTTTTTT. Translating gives CATSSDRGGEKLFF.

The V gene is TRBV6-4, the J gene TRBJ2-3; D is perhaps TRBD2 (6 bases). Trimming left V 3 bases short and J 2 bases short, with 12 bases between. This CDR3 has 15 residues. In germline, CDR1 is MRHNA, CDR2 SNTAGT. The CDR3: CASSDIGGATDTQYF. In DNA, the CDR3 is TGTGCCAGCAGTGATATCGGCGGGGCCACAGATACGCAGTATTTT.

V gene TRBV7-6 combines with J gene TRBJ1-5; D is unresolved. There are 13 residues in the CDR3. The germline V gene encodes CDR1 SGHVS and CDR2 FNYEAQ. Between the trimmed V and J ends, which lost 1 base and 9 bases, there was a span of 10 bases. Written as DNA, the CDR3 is TGTGCCAGCAGCTTAGGGAGTGGACGGCCCCAGCATTTT. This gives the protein CASSLGSGRPQHF.

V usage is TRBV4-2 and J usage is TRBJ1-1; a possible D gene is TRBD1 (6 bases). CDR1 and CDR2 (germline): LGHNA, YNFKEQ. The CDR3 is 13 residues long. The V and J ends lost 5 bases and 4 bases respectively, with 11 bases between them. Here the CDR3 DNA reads TGTGCCAGCAGCGGACAGTTAGGCACTGAAGCTTTCTTT. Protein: CASSGQLGTEAFF.

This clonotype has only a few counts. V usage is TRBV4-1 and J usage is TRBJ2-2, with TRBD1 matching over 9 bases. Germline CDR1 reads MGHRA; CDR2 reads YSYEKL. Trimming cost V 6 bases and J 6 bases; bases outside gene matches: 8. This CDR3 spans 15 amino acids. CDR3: CASSLWTGDSGELFF. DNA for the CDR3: TGCGCCAGCAGTCTTTGGACAGGGGATTCCGGGGAGCTGTTTTTT.

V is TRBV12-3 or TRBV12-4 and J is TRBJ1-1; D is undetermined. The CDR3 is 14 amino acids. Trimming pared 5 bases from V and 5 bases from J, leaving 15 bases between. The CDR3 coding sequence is TGTGCCAGCAGTGAGGTCGGGGTGGGGACTGAAGCTTTCTTT. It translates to CASSEVGVGTEAFF.

CDR3 in DNA: TGTGCCAGCAGTGCCGAGCAGTACTTC. Its protein product is CASSAEQYF. V usage is TRBV27 and J usage is TRBJ2-7, with unresolved D. V dropped 5 bases and J dropped 6 bases, with 2 bases sitting between them. Germline V gene lookup returns CDR1 MNHEY and CDR2 SMNVEV (reference sequence). CDR3 length: 9 residues.

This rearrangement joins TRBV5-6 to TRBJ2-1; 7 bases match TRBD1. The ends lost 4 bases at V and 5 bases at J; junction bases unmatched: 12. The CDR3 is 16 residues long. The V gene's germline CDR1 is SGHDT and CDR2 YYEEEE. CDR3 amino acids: CASSDQRGQTNNEQFF. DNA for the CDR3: TGTGCCAGCAGCGACCAAAGGGGACAGACCAACAATGAGCAGTTCTTC.

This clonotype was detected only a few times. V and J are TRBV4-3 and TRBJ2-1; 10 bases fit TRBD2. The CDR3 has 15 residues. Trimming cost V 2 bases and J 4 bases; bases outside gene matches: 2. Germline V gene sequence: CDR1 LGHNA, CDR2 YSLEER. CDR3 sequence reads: CASSQILAGYNEQFF. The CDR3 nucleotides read TGCGCCAGCAGCCAAATACTAGCGGGGTACAATGAGCAGTTCTTC.

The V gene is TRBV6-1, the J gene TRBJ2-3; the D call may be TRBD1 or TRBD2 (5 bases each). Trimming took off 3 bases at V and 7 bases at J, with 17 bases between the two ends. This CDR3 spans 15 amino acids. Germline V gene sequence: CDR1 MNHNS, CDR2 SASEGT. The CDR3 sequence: CASSDSGRRSHTQYF. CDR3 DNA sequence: TGTGCCAGCAGTGATTCGGGACGGAGGTCCCATACGCAGTATTTT.

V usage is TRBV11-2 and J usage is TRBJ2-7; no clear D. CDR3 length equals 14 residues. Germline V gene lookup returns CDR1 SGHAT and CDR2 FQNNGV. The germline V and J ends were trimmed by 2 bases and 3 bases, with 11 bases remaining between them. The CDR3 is CASSLSTVGYEQYV. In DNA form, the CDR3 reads TGTGCCAGCAGCTTATCGACCGTCGGCTACGAGCAGTACGTC.

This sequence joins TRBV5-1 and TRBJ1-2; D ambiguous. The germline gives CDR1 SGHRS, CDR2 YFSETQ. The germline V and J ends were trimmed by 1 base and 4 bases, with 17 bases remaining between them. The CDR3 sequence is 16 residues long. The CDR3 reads CASSLTMRNLGYGYTF. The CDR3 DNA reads TGCGCCAGCAGCTTGACTATGAGGAATCTCGGCTATGGCTACACCTTC.

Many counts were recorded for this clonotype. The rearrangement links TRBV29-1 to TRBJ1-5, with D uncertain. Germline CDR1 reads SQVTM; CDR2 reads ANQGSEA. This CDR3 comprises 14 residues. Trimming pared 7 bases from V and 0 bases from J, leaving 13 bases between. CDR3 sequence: CSATSGNSNQPQHF. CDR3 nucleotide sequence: TGCAGCGCAACGTCGGGCAATAGCAATCAGCCCCAGCATTTT.

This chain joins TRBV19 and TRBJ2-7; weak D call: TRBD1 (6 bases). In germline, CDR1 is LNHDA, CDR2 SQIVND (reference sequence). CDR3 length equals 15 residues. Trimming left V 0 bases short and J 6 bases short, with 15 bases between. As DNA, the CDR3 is TGTGCCAGTAGTATAGAAGTCGGGACATTCGGCGAGCAGTACTTC. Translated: CASSIEVGTFGEQYF. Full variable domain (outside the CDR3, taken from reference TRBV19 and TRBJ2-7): DGGITQSPKYLFRKEGQNVTLSCEQNLNHDAMYWYRQDPGQGLRLIYYSQIVNDFQKGDIAEGYSVSREKKESFPLTVTSAQKNPTAFYLCASSIEVGTFGEQYFGPGTRLTVT.

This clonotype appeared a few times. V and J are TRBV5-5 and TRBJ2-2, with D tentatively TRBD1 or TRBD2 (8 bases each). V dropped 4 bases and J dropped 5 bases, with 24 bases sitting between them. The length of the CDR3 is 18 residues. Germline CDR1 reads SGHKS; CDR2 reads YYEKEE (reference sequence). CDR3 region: CASSAVGQGGLATGELFF. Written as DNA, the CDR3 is TGTGCCAGCAGCGCGGTAGGACAGGGAGGACTAGCAACCGGGGAGCTGTTTTTT.

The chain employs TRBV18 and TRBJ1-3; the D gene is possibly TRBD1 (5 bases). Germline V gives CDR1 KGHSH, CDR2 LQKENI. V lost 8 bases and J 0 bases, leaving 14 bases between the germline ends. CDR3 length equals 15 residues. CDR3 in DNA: TGTGCCAGCCGACCCCCGACAGCCTCTGGAAACACCATATATTTT. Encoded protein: CASRPPTASGNTIYF.

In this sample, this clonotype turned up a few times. CDR3 protein: CSARNTGGAEQYF. The CDR3, as DNA: TGCAGTGCTAGAAATACCGGGGGGGCTGAGCAGTACTTC. V usage is TRBV20-1 and J usage is TRBJ2-7, with 8 bases fitting TRBD2. CDR1 and CDR2 from the germline V gene are DFQATT and SNEGSKA (reference sequence). The CDR3 extends over 13 amino acids. V lost 2 bases and J lost 7; bases outside the gene matches: 7.

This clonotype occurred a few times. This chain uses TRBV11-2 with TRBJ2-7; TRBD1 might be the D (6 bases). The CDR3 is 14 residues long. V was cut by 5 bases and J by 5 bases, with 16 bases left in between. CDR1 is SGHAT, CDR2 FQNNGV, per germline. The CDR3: CASSPQQGTHEQYF. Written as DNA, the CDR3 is TGTGCCAGCAGCCCACAACAGGGAACTCACGAGCAGTACTTC.

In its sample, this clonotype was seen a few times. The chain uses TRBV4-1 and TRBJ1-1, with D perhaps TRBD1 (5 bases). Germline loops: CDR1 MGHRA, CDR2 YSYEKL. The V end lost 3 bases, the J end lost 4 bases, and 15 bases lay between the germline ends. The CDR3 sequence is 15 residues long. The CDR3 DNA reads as TGCGCCAGCAGCCAGTCTTCCCAGGGCCGCACTGAAGCTTTCTTT. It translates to CASSQSSQGRTEAFF.